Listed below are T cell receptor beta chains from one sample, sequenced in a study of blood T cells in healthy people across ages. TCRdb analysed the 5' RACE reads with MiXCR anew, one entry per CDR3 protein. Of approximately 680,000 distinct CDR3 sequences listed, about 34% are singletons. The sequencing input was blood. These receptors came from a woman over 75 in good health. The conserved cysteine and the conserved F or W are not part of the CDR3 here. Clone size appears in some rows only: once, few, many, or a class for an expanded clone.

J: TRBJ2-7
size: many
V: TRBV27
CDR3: ASTPLGTGDSYEQY

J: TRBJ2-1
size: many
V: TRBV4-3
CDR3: ASSRALGAGYEQF

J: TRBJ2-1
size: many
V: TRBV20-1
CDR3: SARDVARGNNEQF

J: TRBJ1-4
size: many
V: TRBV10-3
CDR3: AISQDGPNEKLF

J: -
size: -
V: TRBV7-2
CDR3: ASSLPGHSYEQY

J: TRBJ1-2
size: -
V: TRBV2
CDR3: ASKGWGYGYT

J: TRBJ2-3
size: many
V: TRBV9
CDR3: ASSALGLDSTDTQY

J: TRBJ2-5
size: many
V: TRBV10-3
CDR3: AISEPGAETQY

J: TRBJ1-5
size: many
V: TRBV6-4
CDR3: ASSGEAGQPQH

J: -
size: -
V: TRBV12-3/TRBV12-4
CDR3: ASSLMWGGGASETQY

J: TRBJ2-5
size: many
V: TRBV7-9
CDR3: ASSSGTEFQETQY

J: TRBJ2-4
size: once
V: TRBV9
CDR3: ASSVGPSRGENIQY

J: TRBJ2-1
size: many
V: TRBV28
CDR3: ASTSQGREQF

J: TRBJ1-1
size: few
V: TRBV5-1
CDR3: ASSLVTGMNTEAF

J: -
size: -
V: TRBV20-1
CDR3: SAPHDGSETQY

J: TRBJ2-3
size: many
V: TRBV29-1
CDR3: STLEGGTSTDTQY

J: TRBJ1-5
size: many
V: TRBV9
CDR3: ASSAGQGANQPQH

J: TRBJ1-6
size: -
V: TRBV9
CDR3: ASSEGQANSPLH

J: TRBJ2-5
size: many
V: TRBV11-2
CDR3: ASSFAGGVSGETQY

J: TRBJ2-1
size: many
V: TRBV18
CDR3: ASSPLGLAIEQF

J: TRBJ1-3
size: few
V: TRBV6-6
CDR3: ASRHPDRVYTIY

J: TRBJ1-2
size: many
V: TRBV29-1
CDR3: SVQTTGVMDGYT

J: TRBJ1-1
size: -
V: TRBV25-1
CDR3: ANSEPGRPGTEAF

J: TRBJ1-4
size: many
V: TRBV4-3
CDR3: ASSQVRGTTNEKLF

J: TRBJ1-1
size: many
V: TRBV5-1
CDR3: ASSSDGQGFLGATEAF

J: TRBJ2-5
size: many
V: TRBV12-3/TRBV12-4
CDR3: ASIRGARETQY